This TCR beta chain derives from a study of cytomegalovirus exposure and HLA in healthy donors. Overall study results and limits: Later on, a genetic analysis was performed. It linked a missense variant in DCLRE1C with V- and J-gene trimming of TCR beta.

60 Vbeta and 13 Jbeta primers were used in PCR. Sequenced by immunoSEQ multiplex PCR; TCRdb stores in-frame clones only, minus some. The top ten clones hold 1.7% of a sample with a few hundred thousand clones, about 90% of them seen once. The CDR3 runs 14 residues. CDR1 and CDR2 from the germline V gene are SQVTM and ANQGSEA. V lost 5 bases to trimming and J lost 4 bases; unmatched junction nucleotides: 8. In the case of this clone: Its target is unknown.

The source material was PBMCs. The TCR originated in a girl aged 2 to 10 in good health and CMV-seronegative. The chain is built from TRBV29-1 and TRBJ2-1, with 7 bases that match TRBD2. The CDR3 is CSVFGLAVYNEQFF. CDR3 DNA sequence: TGCAGCGTTTTCGGGCTAGCGGTATACAATGAGCAGTTCTTC.